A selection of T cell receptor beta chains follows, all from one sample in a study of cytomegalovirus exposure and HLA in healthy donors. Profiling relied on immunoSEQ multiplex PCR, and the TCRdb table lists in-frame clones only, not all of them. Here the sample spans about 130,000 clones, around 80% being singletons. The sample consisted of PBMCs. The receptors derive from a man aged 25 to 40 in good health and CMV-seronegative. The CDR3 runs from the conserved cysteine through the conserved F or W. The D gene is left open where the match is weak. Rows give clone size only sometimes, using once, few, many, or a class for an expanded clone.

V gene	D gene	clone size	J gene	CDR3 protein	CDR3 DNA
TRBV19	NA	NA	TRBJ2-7	CASSQGRASEQYF	TGTGCCAGTAGCCAGGGCCGGGCCAGCGAGCAGTACTTC
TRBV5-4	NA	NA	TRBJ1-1	CASSPPGGAEAFF	TGTGCCAGCAGCCCCCCCGGGGGGGCTGAAGCTTTCTTT
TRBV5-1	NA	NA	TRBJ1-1	CASSLAGLSVAFF	TGCGCCAGCAGCTTGGCCGGACTTTCGGTAGCTTTCTTT
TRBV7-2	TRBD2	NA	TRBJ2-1	CASLERGGSYNEQFF	TGTGCCAGCTTGGAGCGGGGAGGCTCCTACAATGAGCAGTTCTTC
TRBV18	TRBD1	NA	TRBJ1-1	CASSADRVSEAFF	TGTGCCAGCTCTGCCGACAGGGTGTCTGAAGCTTTCTTT
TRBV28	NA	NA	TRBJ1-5	CASRTRRQPQHF	TGTGCCAGCAGGACAAGAAGGCAGCCCCAGCATTTT
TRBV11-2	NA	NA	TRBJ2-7	CASSSTPGGWEQYF	TGTGCCAGCAGCTCTACACCTGGGGGGTGGGAGCAGTACTTC
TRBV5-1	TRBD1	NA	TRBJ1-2	CASSFSTGGGGYTF	TGCGCCAGCAGCTTCTCTACAGGGGGCGGTGGCTACACCTTC
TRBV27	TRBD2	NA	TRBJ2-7	CASSLGGTYEQYF	TGTGCCAGCAGTTTGGGAGGGACGTACGAGCAGTACTTC
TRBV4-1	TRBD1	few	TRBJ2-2	CASRDTGVRGTGELFF	TGCGCCAGCAGGGACACAGGGGTGAGAGGGACCGGGGAGCTGTTTTTT
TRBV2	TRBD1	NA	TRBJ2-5	CASSAGWTGQETQYF	TGTGCCAGCAGTGCCGGGTGGACAGGGCAAGAGACCCAGTACTTC
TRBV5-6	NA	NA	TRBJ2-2	CASSFYGELFF	TGTGCCAGCAGCTTTTACGGGGAGCTGTTTTTT